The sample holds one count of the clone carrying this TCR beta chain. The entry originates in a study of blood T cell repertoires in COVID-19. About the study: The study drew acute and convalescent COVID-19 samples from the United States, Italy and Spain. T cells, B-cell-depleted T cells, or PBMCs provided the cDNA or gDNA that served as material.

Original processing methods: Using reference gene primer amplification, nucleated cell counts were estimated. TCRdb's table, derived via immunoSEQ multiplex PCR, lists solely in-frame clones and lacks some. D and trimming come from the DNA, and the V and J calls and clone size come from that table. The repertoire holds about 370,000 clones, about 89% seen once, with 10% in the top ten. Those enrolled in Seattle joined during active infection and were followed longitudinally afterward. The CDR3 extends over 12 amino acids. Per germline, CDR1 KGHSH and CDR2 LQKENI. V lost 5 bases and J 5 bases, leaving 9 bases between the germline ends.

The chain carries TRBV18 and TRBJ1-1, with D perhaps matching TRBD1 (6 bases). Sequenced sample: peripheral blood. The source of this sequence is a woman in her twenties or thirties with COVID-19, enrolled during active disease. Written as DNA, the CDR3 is TGTGCCAGCTCAGCAGGGGTTACTGAAGCTTTCTTT. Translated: CASSAGVTEAFF.